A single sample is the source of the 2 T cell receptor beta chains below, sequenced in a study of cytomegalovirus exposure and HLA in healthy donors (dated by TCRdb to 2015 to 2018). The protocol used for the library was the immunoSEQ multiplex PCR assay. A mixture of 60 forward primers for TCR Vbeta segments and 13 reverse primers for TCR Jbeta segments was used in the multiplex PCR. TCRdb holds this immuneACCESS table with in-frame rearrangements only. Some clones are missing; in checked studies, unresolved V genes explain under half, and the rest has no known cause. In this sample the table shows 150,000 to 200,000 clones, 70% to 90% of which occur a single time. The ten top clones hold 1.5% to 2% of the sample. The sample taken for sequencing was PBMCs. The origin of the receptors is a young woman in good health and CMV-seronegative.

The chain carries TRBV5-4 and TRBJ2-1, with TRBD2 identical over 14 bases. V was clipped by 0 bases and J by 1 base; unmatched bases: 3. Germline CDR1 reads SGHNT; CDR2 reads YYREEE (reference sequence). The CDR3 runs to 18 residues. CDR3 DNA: TGTGCCAGCAGCTTGGGTGGGACTAGCGGGAGTTCCTACAATGAGCAGTTCTTC. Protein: CASSLGGTSGSSYNEQFF.

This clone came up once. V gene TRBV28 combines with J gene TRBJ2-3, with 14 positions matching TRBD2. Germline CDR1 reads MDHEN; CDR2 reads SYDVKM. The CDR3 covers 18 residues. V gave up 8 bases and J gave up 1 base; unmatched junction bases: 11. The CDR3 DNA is TGTGCCAGCCCCCCGCGACTAGCGGGGGGGCGTCGCACAGATACGCAGTATTTT. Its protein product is CASPPRLAGGRRTDTQYF. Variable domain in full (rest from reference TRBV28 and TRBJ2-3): DVKVTQSSRYLVKRTGEKVFLECVQDMDHENMFWYRQDPGLGLRLIYFSYDVKMKEKGDIPEGYSVSREKKERFSLILESASTNQTSMYLCASPPRLAGGRRTDTQYFGPGTRLTVL.